Listed here are 12 T cell receptor beta chains from one sample, sequenced in a study of T cell repertoires in cytomegalovirus infection (dated by TCRdb to the late 2010s). The sequencing machine was an Illumina HiSeq 1500. TCRdb reprocessed the public reads (quality trimming at Q25 with fastp, clone calling with MiXCR) and kept in-frame beta chains. Entries are consolidated by CDR3 protein sequence, retaining the most common genes and DNA. The sample includes about 180,000 distinct CDR3 sequences, with under 15% observed a single time. The ten top clones hold 20% to 30% of the sample. Material for sequencing was PBMCs. These receptors were collected from a human donor in good health (CMV status not recorded). Some clones in this sample may be carry-over from other donors' samples.

This clonotype has at least ten counts. The chain links TRBV6-1 to TRBJ1-1; D unresolved. Trimming removed 3 bases at V and 3 bases at J, with 14 bases between. CDR3 length: 15 amino acids. From germline, CDR1 is MNHNS and CDR2 SASEGT. CDR3 sequence reads: CASSELNIPDTEAFF. DNA of the CDR3: TGTGCCAGCAGTGAGCTGAACATACCGGACACTGAAGCTTTCTTT.

This clonotype appeared a few times. The V call is TRBV11-2, the J call TRBJ1-3, with TRBD1 as a possible D gene (6 bases). V lost 1 base and J 0 bases, leaving 16 bases between the germline ends. The CDR3 covers 18 residues. The germline V gene encodes CDR1 SGHAT and CDR2 FQNNGV. The CDR3 coding sequence is TGTGCCAGCAGCTTAGTTTTTCGGACAGCAAACTCTGGAAACACCATATATTTT. Its translation: CASSLVFRTANSGNTIYF.

The V and J genes are TRBV12-3 or TRBV12-4 and TRBJ2-7; a possible D gene is TRBD1 (6 bases). The V and J ends lost 4 bases and 11 bases respectively, with 21 bases between them. The CDR3 covers 14 residues. The chain's CDR3 is CASSSIAQGGVKYF. CDR3 in DNA: TGTGCCAGCAGTTCGATTGCACAGGGCGGCGTGAAGTACTTC.

There are many counts of this clonotype. This chain joins TRBV12-3 or TRBV12-4 and TRBJ2-3, with 8 bases that match TRBD2. This CDR3 comprises 18 residues. The junction had 14 bases not matched to a gene; V was cut back by 6 bases and J by 0 bases. CDR3 region: CASRPLRGLAASTDTQYF. The CDR3 bases are TGTGCCAGCAGACCCCTTAGAGGACTAGCAGCGAGCACAGATACGCAGTATTTT.

This clonotype was detected ten times or more. The chain combines TRBV15 with TRBJ1-1; D not resolved. CDR3 size: 15 residues. Trimming cost V 5 bases and J 0 bases, with 13 bases left between them. CDR1 LNHNV and CDR2 YYDKDF come from the germline V gene (reference sequence). CDR3 loop: CATSFRTGLNTEAFF. The CDR3 DNA follows: TGTGCCACCAGCTTCCGGACGGGTCTGAACACTGAAGCTTTCTTT.

This chain links TRBV10-3 with TRBJ2-3, with 12 positions matching TRBD2. Unmatched junction bases numbered 2, after V lost 10 bases and J lost 0 bases. The germline V gene has CDR1 ENHRY and CDR2 SYGVKD. This CDR3 spans 14 amino acids. The DNA for the CDR3 is TGTGCCACAGGGACTAGCGGGAGCACAGATACGCAGTATTTT. Translation gives CATGTSGSTDTQYF.

This clonotype was seen a few times. The rearrangement uses TRBV20-1 and TRBJ2-1, with TRBD2 matching over 7 bases. The trim removed 6 bases at V and 1 base at J, leaving 3 bases unmatched. CDR1 DFQATT and CDR2 SNEGSKA come from the germline V gene (reference sequence). This CDR3 has 13 amino acids. The CDR3 loop reads CSARTRSYNEQFF. The CDR3 DNA is TGCAGTGCACGGACTAGGTCCTACAATGAGCAGTTCTTC.

V gene TRBV29-1 combines with J gene TRBJ1-1; D is unclear. With 8 bases removed from V and 5 bases from J, the gap between germline ends came to 9 bases. CDR1 SQVTM and CDR2 ANQGSEA come from the germline V gene. The CDR3 consists of 10 residues. The CDR3 nucleotides are TGCAGCTTCCTTGGGACTGAAGCTTTCTTT. Translated: CSFLGTEAFF.

This clonotype showed up many times. This chain connects TRBV7-2 to TRBJ2-3; TRBD1 is a possible D gene (6 bases). The CDR3 consists of 12 residues. Germline V gene sequence: CDR1 SGHTA, CDR2 FQGNSA. The germline V and J ends were trimmed by 7 bases and 9 bases, with 14 bases remaining between them. CDR3 sequence: CASTRGQRTQYF. DNA for the CDR3: TGTGCCAGCACCAGAGGACAGAGGACGCAGTATTTT.

The gene calls are TRBV6-1 and TRBJ1-1; 7 bases are shared with TRBD1. There are 15 residues in the CDR3. The ends lost 5 bases at V and 1 base at J; junction bases unmatched: 7. Per the germline V gene, CDR1 is MNHNS and CDR2 is SASEGT. The chain's CDR3 is CASSFTGTANTEAFF. The CDR3, as DNA: TGTGCCAGCAGTTTCACCGGGACAGCGAACACTGAAGCTTTCTTT.

This clonotype was observed at least ten times. The J gene is TRBJ1-2, the V gene TRBV5-6; TRBD1 is a possible D gene (5 bases). This CDR3 has 15 residues. V was cut by 4 bases and J by 4 bases, with 17 bases left in between. Per the germline V gene, CDR1 is SGHDT and CDR2 is YYEEEE. The CDR3 DNA reads TGTGCCAGCAGCCTTGGACAACCCCGGGGCTATGGCTACACCTTC. It specifies CASSLGQPRGYGYTF.

This CDR3 is CAITQFETDTQYF. CDR3 in DNA: TGTGCCATCACCCAGTTCGAGACAGATACGCAGTATTTT. The chain carries TRBV10-3 and TRBJ2-3; D is uncertain. Trimming left V 7 bases short and J 3 bases short, with 11 bases between. Germline CDR1 reads ENHRY; CDR2 reads SYGVKD. The CDR3 is made up of 13 amino acids.